Below are 19 T cell receptor beta chains sequenced from a single sample in a study of identical twins. MiXCR, run by TCRdb on the 5' RACE reads, gives a single entry per CDR3 protein. The sample has about 720,000 distinct CDR3 sequences, about 18% seen once; the top ten hold over 10%. The same specimen was also included in a second study, on T cells expressing NK-cell markers.

Sequenced input: PBMCs. These receptors all stem from a woman aged 18-30 years in good health.

V usage is TRBV20-1 and J usage is TRBJ2-6; TRBD1 agrees at 8 bases. The CDR3 extends over 17 amino acids. Germline V gives CDR1 DFQATT, CDR2 SNEGSKA (reference sequence). After removal of 5 bases from V and 0 bases from J, the junction contained 9 bases not matched to a gene. For the CDR3, the DNA is TGCAGTGCTCAAAACCGGGACAGGTACTCTGGGGCCAACGTCCTGACTTTC. It codes for CSAQNRDRYSGANVLTF.

The rearrangement joins TRBV4-3 to TRBJ2-7; weak D call: TRBD2 (6 bases). Germline CDR1 reads LGHNA; CDR2 reads YSLEER. This CDR3 has 14 residues. Trimming cost V 3 bases and J 2 bases, with 11 bases left between them. The CDR3: CASSQAGRAYEQYF. The CDR3 region has the DNA TGCGCCAGCAGCCAGGCGGGAAGAGCCTACGAGCAGTACTTC.

The chain joins TRBV29-1 to TRBJ2-2; perhaps TRBD1 as D (6 bases). Deletions cut 5 bases from V and 4 bases from J, with 11 bases between. CDR1 and CDR2 (germline): SQVTM, ANQGSEA. The CDR3 is 13 amino acids. The CDR3 DNA reads TGCAGCGTTCAGGGGAGAACCACCGGGGAGCTGTTTTTT. Translation gives CSVQGRTTGELFF.

This clonotype came up a few times. The rearrangement joins TRBV20-1 to TRBJ2-1; TRBD1 matches at 7 bases. The CDR3 runs to 12 residues. Per the germline V gene, CDR1 is DFQATT and CDR2 is SNEGSKA (reference sequence). CDR3 DNA: TGCAGGTTGGACAGGCAGAACAATGAGCAGTTCTTC. Its protein product is CRLDRQNNEQFF.

This clonotype was observed a few times. The gene calls are TRBV20-1 and TRBJ2-1; 12 nucleotides line up with TRBD2. Germline CDR1 DFQATT, CDR2 SNEGSKA (reference sequence). J gave up 9 bases and V 0 bases, and 6 bases lay outside the gene matches. The CDR3 spans 15 residues. The CDR3 nucleotides read TGCAGTGCTAGAGATCTAGCGGGGGGGCTCTTTGAGCAGTTCTTC. Its protein is CSARDLAGGLFEQFF.

The table lists this clonotype with many counts. At one boundary the junction diverges from the germline segment, which might be a read error. This chain connects TRBV5-1 to TRBJ1-1, with D possibly TRBD1 on 6 matching bases. This CDR3 contains 14 residues. Per the germline V gene, CDR1 is SGHRS and CDR2 is YFSETQ. The DNA of the CDR3 is TGTGCCAGCAGTTTGGGGGGCTTGAACACTGAAGCTTTCTTT. Residues: CASSLGGLNTEAFF.

Only a few counts were recorded for this clonotype. The chain links TRBV5-1 to TRBJ2-5, with 9 bases matching TRBD2. Per germline, CDR1 SGHRS and CDR2 YFSETQ. The CDR3 has 16 amino acids. Losses at the gene ends were 3 bases for V and 2 bases for J; bases not matched to a gene: 8. The CDR3 region is CASSSQTSGTQETQYF. The CDR3 bases are TGCGCCAGCAGCTCACAGACTAGCGGAACTCAAGAGACCCAGTACTTC.

The chain is built from TRBV7-2 and TRBJ2-7, with 7 bases aligning to TRBD1. The V gene end was trimmed by 5 bases and the J gene end by 1 base; junction bases not matched to a gene: 8. The CDR3 totals 15 residues. Germline loops: CDR1 SGHTA, CDR2 FQGNSA. CDR3 region: CASSQAGTVSYEQYF. CDR3 DNA sequence: TGTGCCAGCAGCCAAGCCGGGACAGTTTCCTACGAGCAGTACTTC.

The rearrangement joins TRBV4-3 to TRBJ1-4, with D perhaps matching TRBD1 (6 bases). Germline CDR1 LGHNA, CDR2 YSLEER. The CDR3 is 16 amino acids. Trimming cost V 0 bases and J 8 bases, with 16 bases left between them. The DNA for the CDR3 is TGCGCCAGCAGCCAAGATGCGGACAGACGGGGCGAAAAACTGTTTTTT. Translating it yields CASSQDADRRGEKLFF.

V gene TRBV27 combines with J gene TRBJ1-2, with 8 bases that match TRBD1. CDR1 is MNHEY, CDR2 SMNVEV, per germline (reference sequence). Trimming at V came to 2 bases and at J to 4 bases, leaving 6 bases not matched to a gene. The CDR3 loop spans 15 amino acids. The CDR3 DNA reads TGTGCCAGCAGTTTAGGGTCAGGGGGCCTCTATGGCTACACCTTC. It encodes CASSLGSGGLYGYTF.

The chain joins TRBV12-3 or TRBV12-4 to TRBJ1-1; 9 nucleotides line up with TRBD1. The CDR3 loop spans 13 amino acids. The J segment lost 4 bases and the V segment lost 7 bases, leaving 4 bases of the junction unmatched. CDR3 protein: CASTVDRGTEAFF. CDR3 bases: TGTGCCAGCACCGTGGACAGGGGCACTGAAGCTTTCTTT.

V usage is TRBV20-1 and J usage is TRBJ2-1; the D gene is possibly TRBD2 (5 bases). Trimming cost V 6 bases and J 0 bases, with 18 bases left between them. There are 16 residues in the CDR3. In germline, CDR1 is DFQATT, CDR2 SNEGSKA (reference sequence). CDR3 sequence (DNA): TGCAGTGCCCCCTGGGGTAGCGTCGGCTCCTACAATGAGCAGTTCTTC. It encodes CSAPWGSVGSYNEQFF.

In this sample, this clonotype turned up a few times. The gene calls are TRBV7-8 and TRBJ1-5; no clear D. V lost 2 bases, J lost 3 bases, and 11 bases lay in between. CDR1 SGHVS and CDR2 FQNEAQ come from the germline V gene. CDR3 length: 15 amino acids. The CDR3 is CASSLSAGHNQPQHF. The CDR3 bases are TGTGCCAGCAGCTTAAGTGCTGGTCACAATCAGCCCCAGCATTTT.

In regard to this clonotype: This may be a read error, as it is one base from a much larger clone. V gene TRBV5-1 combines with J gene TRBJ1-1; no clear D gene. This CDR3 is 13 amino acids long. Trimming left V 4 bases short and J 1 base short, with 8 bases between. Germline assignment: CDR1 SGHRS and CDR2 YFSETQ. CDR3 nucleotides: TGCGCCAGCAGCATGGACGGGAACACTGAAGCTTTCTTT. The encoded protein is CASSMDGNTEAFF.

The chain has TRBV5-1 and TRBJ2-7; D remains unclear. Trimming took off 2 bases at V and 2 bases at J, with 14 bases between the two ends. Germline V gene data show CDR1 as SGHRS and CDR2 as YFSETQ. This CDR3 has 15 residues. This chain's CDR3 is CASSLNSHRTYEQYF. In nucleotides, the CDR3 is TGCGCCAGCAGCTTAAATAGTCACCGAACCTACGAGCAGTACTTC. The full variable domain, its missing parts supplied by reference TRBV5-1 and TRBJ2-7, is KAGVTQTPRYLIKTRGQQVTLSCSPISGHRSVSWYQQTPGQGLQFLFEYFSETQRNKGNFPGRFSGRQFSNSRSEMNVSTLELGDSALYLCASSLNSHRTYEQYFGPGTRLTVT.

This clonotype was counted a single time. The chain has TRBV19 and TRBJ2-1, with D perhaps TRBD2 (6 bases). Looked up from germline, CDR1 is LNHDA and CDR2 is SQIVND (reference sequence). CDR3 length: 14 amino acids. V lost 4 bases and J lost 6, with 13 bases in between. The CDR3 nucleotides are TGTGCCAGTAGTACATCGGGACTTAGCAATGAGCAGTTCTTC. Its translation: CASSTSGLSNEQFF.

In its sample, this clonotype was seen a few times. The rearrangement uses TRBV5-1 and TRBJ2-2; 7 nucleotides agree with TRBD2. CDR1 and CDR2 (germline): SGHRS, YFSETQ. V lost 3 bases, J lost 6 bases, and 5 bases stayed unmatched. The length of the CDR3 is 14 residues. This CDR3 reads CASSSVTSPGELFF. The CDR3 nucleotides are TGCGCCAGCAGCTCTGTGACTAGCCCCGGGGAGCTGTTTTTT.

This clonotype was counted many times. This chain links TRBV29-1 with TRBJ2-3; D might be TRBD1 (6 bases). The CDR3 contains 13 residues. V lost 5 bases, J lost 4 bases, and 13 bases lay in between. Germline CDR1 and CDR2: SQVTM and ANQGSEA. The CDR3: CSVTGRRSDTQYF. DNA of the CDR3: TGCAGCGTTACAGGGCGGAGGTCAGATACGCAGTATTTT.

The chain carries TRBV5-5 and TRBJ1-3; D is undetermined. The CDR3 consists of 12 residues. CDR1 is SGHKS, CDR2 YYEKEE, per germline (reference sequence). Trimming left V 5 bases short and J 4 bases short, with 7 bases between. This chain's CDR3 is CASSTEGNTIYF. CDR3 bases: TGTGCCAGCAGTACAGAGGGAAACACCATATATTTT. Variable domain in full (rest from reference TRBV5-5 and TRBJ1-3): DAGVTQSPTHLIKTRGQQVTLRCSPISGHKSVSWYQQVLGQGPQFIFQYYEKEERGRGNFPDRFSARQFPNYSSELNVNALLLGDSALYLCASSTEGNTIYFGEGSWLTVV.